These 30 T cell receptor beta chains share one sample of origin, sequenced in a study of PD-1 blockade in classical Hodgkin lymphoma. There was relapse after autologous stem cell transplantation in every patient, and there was variation in brentuximab vedotin exposure. TCRdb's copy holds only in-frame clones and misses some; the assay was immunoSEQ multiplex PCR. This sample yields 90,000 or so clones, of which around 90% are seen a single time; over 2% belongs to the top ten. This specimen consisted of peripheral blood mononuclear cells (PBMCs), obtained before the second cycle of nivolumab. These receptors all stem from a human donor with classical Hodgkin lymphoma.

This clone was observed once. The chain couples TRBV10-3 to TRBJ2-7; TRBD1 is a possible D gene (5 bases). V gave up 4 bases and J gave up 7 bases, with 8 bases separating them. Germline V gene sequence: CDR1 ENHRY, CDR2 SYGVKD. The CDR3 loop spans 11 amino acids. In DNA, the CDR3 is TGTGCCATCAGTGGGAACAGGGAGCAGTACTTC. It translates to CAISGNREQYF.

The chain has TRBV25-1 and TRBJ2-7, with TRBD1 matching over 9 bases. Germline V gene data show CDR1 as MGHDK and CDR2 as SYGVNS. The CDR3 length is 14 residues. V lost 6 bases to trimming and J lost 2 bases; unmatched junction nucleotides: 5. The CDR3, as DNA: TGTGCCAGCAGCACCGGGACAGGGACCTACGAGCAGTACTTC. Its protein is CASSTGTGTYEQYF.

This clone has a single count. DNA of the CDR3: TGTGCCAGCATGTTGACAGGTGGCTACAATGAGCAGTTCTTC. Protein sequence: CASMLTGGYNEQFF. This chain connects TRBV6-5 to TRBJ2-1; maybe TRBD1 (6 bases). The CDR3 sequence is 14 residues long. Trimming left V 7 bases short and J 3 bases short, with 13 bases between. Germline assignment: CDR1 MNHEY and CDR2 SVGAGI.

This clone was observed once. V is TRBV19 and J is TRBJ2-7, with D unresolved. CDR3 length: 16 residues. From germline, CDR1 is LNHDA and CDR2 SQIVND (reference sequence). V was cut by 4 bases and J by 5 bases, with 21 bases left in between. In nucleotides, the CDR3 is TGTGCCAGTAGTAGACGCCGGATCAGGTCCTCTGACGAGCAGTACTTC. Protein product: CASSRRRIRSSDEQYF. Using reference TRBV19 and TRBJ2-7 for the parts outside the CDR3, the full variable domain is DGGITQSPKYLFRKEGQNVTLSCEQNLNHDAMYWYRQDPGQGLRLIYYSQIVNDFQKGDIAEGYSVSREKKESFPLTVTSAQKNPTAFYLCASSRRRIRSSDEQYFGPGTRLTVT.

The rearrangement joins TRBV5-6 to TRBJ1-1; D gene uncertain. Germline V gives CDR1 SGHDT, CDR2 YYEEEE. There are 13 residues in the CDR3. V dropped 2 bases and J dropped 5 bases, with 10 bases sitting between them. The CDR3 here is CASSFVGRTEAFF. DNA for the CDR3: TGTGCCAGCAGCTTCGTAGGCAGAACTGAAGCTTTCTTT. The whole variable domain, remainder taken from reference TRBV5-6 and TRBJ1-1, is DAGVTQSPTHLIKTRGQQVTLRCSPKSGHDTVSWYQQALGQGPQFIFQYYEEEERQRGNFPDRFSGHQFPNYSSELNVNALLLGDSALYLCASSFVGRTEAFFGQGTRLTVV.

This rearrangement joins TRBV14 to TRBJ2-3; possibly TRBD1 for D (5 bases). Deletions cut 1 base from V and 4 bases from J, with 9 bases between. CDR3 length: 14 amino acids. Germline V gene sequence: CDR1 SGHDN, CDR2 FVKESK. The CDR3 nucleotides are TGTGCCAGCAGCCAAGGCCAGGGCGCAGATACGCAGTATTTT. It codes for CASSQGQGADTQYF.

V is TRBV4-1 and J is TRBJ1-2; 7 positions agree with TRBD1. The trim removed 4 bases at V and 4 bases at J, leaving 18 bases unmatched. Germline V gene sequence: CDR1 MGHRA, CDR2 YSYEKL. The CDR3 sequence is 18 residues long. As DNA, the CDR3 is TGCGCCAGCAGCCTAGTTCTTATCGGAACGGGACAGCCCTATGGCTACACCTTC. Protein: CASSLVLIGTGQPYGYTF.

A single count supports this clone. The chain joins TRBV7-9 to TRBJ2-2, with D tentatively TRBD1 (5 bases). The germline gives CDR1 SEHNR, CDR2 FQNEAQ (reference sequence). The CDR3 covers 17 residues. Trimming stripped 2 bases from V and 4 bases from J, with 17 bases between. The CDR3 region is CASSLFSPRRATGELFF. CDR3 coding DNA: TGTGCCAGCAGCTTATTTAGCCCCCGCAGGGCCACCGGGGAGCTGTTTTTT.

The chain carries TRBV19 and TRBJ2-7; tentative D call: TRBD2 (5 bases). The CDR3 loop spans 15 amino acids. Trimming removed 7 bases from V and 2 bases from J, with 18 bases in between. From germline, CDR1 is LNHDA and CDR2 SQIVND (reference sequence). In DNA form, the CDR3 reads TGTGCCAGTAAGGAGAACGGGAACACACCCTACGAGCAGTACTTC. Amino acid sequence: CASKENGNTPYEQYF.

This clone was seen once. The chain joins TRBV7-2 to TRBJ2-5; tentative D call: TRBD1 (6 bases). The CDR3 spans 15 residues. CDR1 SGHTA and CDR2 FQGNSA come from the germline V gene. The V and J ends lost 5 bases and 1 base respectively, with 14 bases between them. The DNA of the CDR3 is TGTGCCAGCAGCGCCGAACAGGGCCTCCAAGAGACCCAGTACTTC. Amino acid sequence: CASSAEQGLQETQYF.

CDR3 loop: CASSLGGIGTDTQYF. As DNA, the CDR3 is TGCGCCAGCAGCTTGGGGGGGATCGGCACAGATACGCAGTATTTT. V is TRBV5-1 and J is TRBJ2-3; D is tentatively TRBD1 or TRBD2 (5 bases each). The CDR3 length is 15 residues. Trimming pared 0 bases from V and 1 base from J, leaving 9 bases between. In germline, CDR1 is SGHRS, CDR2 YFSETQ.

Points on this clone: A read error may account for a junction end that differs from germline. The rearrangement joins TRBV30 to TRBJ1-2; no reliable D call. The CDR3 has 12 amino acids. Germline loops: CDR1 GTSNPN, CDR2 SVGIG (reference sequence). CDR3 sequence reads: CAWSNQTPGCTF. CDR3 sequence (DNA): TGTGCCTGGAGCAATCAGACACCCGGCTGCACCTTC.

This clone has a single count. The chain employs TRBV6-1 and TRBJ1-1, with D possibly being TRBD1 (5 bases). This CDR3 region has 12 residues. V lost 6 bases to trimming and J lost 4 bases, with 9 bases between them. Germline CDR1 is MNHNS and CDR2 is SASEGT. The CDR3 protein is CASRRGITEAFF. The CDR3 bases are TGTGCCAGCAGAAGGGGTATCACTGAAGCTTTCTTT.

The rearrangement uses TRBV14 and TRBJ1-2, with D hard to call. The CDR3 has 13 residues. Germline-derived CDR1 and CDR2 are SGHDN and FVKESK. V was trimmed by 0 bases and J by 8 bases, leaving 10 bases between them. DNA for the CDR3: TGTGCCAGCAGCCAAGAGGGGAATCGCGGCTACACCTTC. As protein: CASSQEGNRGYTF.

The rearrangement links TRBV30 to TRBJ2-1; TRBD2 agrees at 9 bases. Germline V lookup: CDR1 GTSNPN, CDR2 SVGIG (reference sequence). CDR3 length: 15 amino acids. With 1 base clipped from V and 5 bases from J, the junction kept 6 bases outside the gene matches. The CDR3 nucleotides are TGTGCCTGGAGTGGGTGGCTAGCGGGAAACAATGAGCAGTTCTTC. Protein sequence: CAWSGWLAGNNEQFF.

This sequence joins TRBV28 and TRBJ2-7; the match to TRBD1 covers 10 bases. CDR1 is MDHEN and CDR2 is SYDVKM in the germline V gene. The trim removed 4 bases at V and 3 bases at J, leaving 3 bases unmatched. The CDR3 runs to 14 residues. The CDR3 DNA reads as TGTGCCAGCAGTTGGGACAGGGGATACTACGAGCAGTACTTC. Protein product: CASSWDRGYYEQYF. Together with reference TRBV28 and TRBJ2-7, the CDR3 gives the full variable domain: DVKVTQSSRYLVKRTGEKVFLECVQDMDHENMFWYRQDPGLGLRLIYFSYDVKMKEKGDIPEGYSVSREKKERFSLILESASTNQTSMYLCASSWDRGYYEQYFGPGTRLTVT.

The chain couples TRBV18 to TRBJ1-2; D unresolved. Trimming shortened V by 3 bases and J by 6 bases, and 14 bases separated the two germline ends. The CDR3 is 14 residues long. Germline-derived CDR1 and CDR2 are KGHSH and LQKENI. CDR3 in DNA: TGTGCCAGCTCACCCGTTGCAAATAGTGATGGCTACACCTTC. It specifies CASSPVANSDGYTF.

The chain has TRBV10-1 and TRBJ2-3, with 8 nucleotides matching TRBD1. Trimming at V came to 6 bases and at J to 0 bases, leaving 8 bases not matched to a gene. The CDR3 is made up of 16 amino acids. Germline values: CDR1 WNHNN, CDR2 SYGVQD (reference sequence). The CDR3 nucleotides read TGCGCCAGCAGCTGGGTGACAGGGGAAAGCACAGATACGCAGTATTTT. Translating gives CASSWVTGESTDTQYF.

The V call is TRBV6-5, the J call TRBJ1-1, with D possibly matching TRBD1 (5 bases). V gave up 0 bases and J gave up 7 bases, with 12 bases separating them. The CDR3 extends over 14 amino acids. CDR1 and CDR2 (germline): MNHEY, SVGAGI. CDR3 sequence reads: CASSYSRGINEAFF. The CDR3 nucleotides are TGTGCCAGCAGTTACTCTCGGGGGATCAATGAAGCTTTCTTT.

This clone was seen only a few times. The chain is built from TRBV5-5 and TRBJ2-7; D may be TRBD1 or TRBD2 (5 bases each). The CDR3 runs 14 residues. V lost 3 bases and J lost 2, with 12 bases in between. Germline V gene sequence: CDR1 SGHKS, CDR2 YYEKEE (reference sequence). Here the CDR3 reads CASSSTGTTYEQYF. CDR3 bases: TGTGCCAGCAGCTCTACCGGGACCACCTACGAGCAGTACTTC. Looking up the rest from reference TRBV5-5 and TRBJ2-7 gives the full variable domain: DAGVTQSPTHLIKTRGQQVTLRCSPISGHKSVSWYQQVLGQGPQFIFQYYEKEERGRGNFPDRFSARQFPNYSSELNVNALLLGDSALYLCASSSTGTTYEQYFGPGTRLTVT.

A few counts support this clone. The J gene is TRBJ1-1, the V gene TRBV6-1; the D gene is possibly TRBD1 (5 bases). V was clipped by 6 bases and J by 5 bases, with 13 bases between them. Germline assignment: CDR1 MNHNS and CDR2 SASEGT. The CDR3 extends over 13 amino acids. In DNA form, the CDR3 reads TGTGCCAGCAGAGACAGCGGGCGAACTGAAGCTTTCTTT. It specifies CASRDSGRTEAFF.

This sequence joins TRBV19 and TRBJ1-2; 7 nucleotides line up with TRBD1. V lost 8 bases to trimming and J lost 5 bases; unmatched junction nucleotides: 11. The CDR3 sequence is 14 residues long. Germline-derived CDR1 and CDR2 are LNHDA and SQIVND (reference sequence). The CDR3 loop is CASLNRGTAYGYTF. CDR3 DNA: TGTGCCAGTCTAAACCGAGGGACAGCTTATGGCTACACCTTC.

This clone was picked up one time. At the DNA level, this CDR3 is encoded by other sequences in the same sample as well. The chain is built from TRBV28 and TRBJ1-3; D unresolved. The V gene lost 2 bases and the J gene lost 4 bases, with 6 bases spanning the gap. The CDR3 totals 13 residues. Germline V gene lookup returns CDR1 MDHEN and CDR2 SYDVKM. The CDR3 reads CASSLLQGNTIYF. CDR3 nucleotide sequence: TGTGCCAGCAGTTTACTTCAGGGAAACACCATATATTTT. The whole variable domain, remainder taken from reference TRBV28 and TRBJ1-3, is DVKVTQSSRYLVKRTGEKVFLECVQDMDHENMFWYRQDPGLGLRLIYFSYDVKMKEKGDIPEGYSVSREKKERFSLILESASTNQTSMYLCASSLLQGNTIYFGEGSWLTVV.

The chain employs TRBV12-5 and TRBJ1-3, with a tentative D call TRBD1 (6 bases). Germline V lookup: CDR1 LGHNT, CDR2 FRNRAP. The CDR3 contains 16 residues. Between the trimmed V and J ends, which lost 6 bases and 0 bases, there was a span of 15 bases. CDR3 sequence: CASGQQGGGSGNTIYF. The CDR3 region has the DNA TGTGCTAGTGGCCAACAGGGAGGGGGCTCTGGAAACACCATATATTTT.

In its sample, this clone was seen a few times. The V gene is TRBV15, the J gene TRBJ2-2; the D is unclear. This CDR3 region has 15 residues. Germline lookup yields CDR1 LNHNV and CDR2 YYDKDF (reference sequence). V lost 2 bases and J lost 0, with 7 bases in between. Written as DNA, the CDR3 is TGTGCCACCAGCAGATCCTCTACGAACACCGGGGAGCTGTTTTTT. Its translation: CATSRSSTNTGELFF.

This clone was detected once. V and J are TRBV18 and TRBJ2-1; unclear D gene. CDR3 size: 14 residues. V lost 2 bases and J 8 bases, leaving 13 bases between the germline ends. Germline assignment: CDR1 KGHSH and CDR2 LQKENI. In DNA, the CDR3 is TGTGCCAGCTCACCAGAGGTTGTTGGCCATGAGCAGTTCTTC. Translation gives CASSPEVVGHEQFF.

This chain links TRBV10-3 with TRBJ2-3, with TRBD2 as a possible D gene (5 bases). V gave up 6 bases and J gave up 2 bases, with 15 bases separating them. The CDR3 loop spans 15 amino acids. The germline V gene encodes CDR1 ENHRY and CDR2 SYGVKD. The CDR3 DNA follows: TGTGCCATCAGCCCTTCGGGAACCTACACAGATACGCAGTATTTT. This sequence encodes CAISPSGTYTDTQYF.

The count of this clone is one. The chain is built from TRBV13 and TRBJ2-1; D may correspond to TRBD1 or TRBD2 (5 bases each). The V and J ends lost 2 bases and 8 bases respectively, with 10 bases between them. Looked up from germline, CDR1 is PRHDT and CDR2 is FYEKMQ (reference sequence). The CDR3 is 13 amino acids. CDR3 residues: CASSLSRDHEQFF. DNA of the CDR3: TGTGCCAGCAGCTTATCCAGGGACCATGAGCAGTTCTTC.

The chain couples TRBV28 to TRBJ1-2; 9 bases are shared with TRBD1. The CDR3 loop spans 15 amino acids. Germline V CDR1 and CDR2: MDHEN, SYDVKM. J lost 5 bases, V lost 7 bases, and 11 bases had no gene match. The CDR3 sequence is CASILQGARKYGYTF. CDR3 in DNA: TGTGCCAGCATTCTACAGGGGGCAAGAAAGTATGGCTACACCTTC.

The chain is built from TRBV5-6 and TRBJ2-5; TRBD2 aligns across 8 bases. Trimming at V came to 6 bases and at J to 4 bases, leaving 20 bases not matched to a gene. The CDR3 extends over 18 amino acids. The germline V gene encodes CDR1 SGHDT and CDR2 YYEEEE. This CDR3 is CASMDPGSGIAGGETQYF. The CDR3 coding sequence is TGTGCCAGCATGGACCCCGGTAGCGGGATTGCGGGAGGAGAGACCCAGTACTTC.